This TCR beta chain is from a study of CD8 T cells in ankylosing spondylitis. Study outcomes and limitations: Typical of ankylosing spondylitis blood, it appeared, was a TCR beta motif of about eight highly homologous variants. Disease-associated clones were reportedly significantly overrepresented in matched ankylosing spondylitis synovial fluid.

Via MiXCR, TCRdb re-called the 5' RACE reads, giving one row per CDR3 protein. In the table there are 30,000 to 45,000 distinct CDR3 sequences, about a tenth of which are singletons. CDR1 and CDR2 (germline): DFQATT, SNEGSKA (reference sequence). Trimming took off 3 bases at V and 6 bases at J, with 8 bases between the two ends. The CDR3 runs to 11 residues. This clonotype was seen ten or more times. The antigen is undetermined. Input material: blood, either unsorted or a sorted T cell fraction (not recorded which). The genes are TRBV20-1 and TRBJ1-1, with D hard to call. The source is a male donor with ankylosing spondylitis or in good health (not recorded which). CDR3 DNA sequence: TGCAGTGCTAGGCCTAGGGCTGAAGCTTTCTTT. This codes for CSARPRAEAFF.